This T cell receptor (beta chain) appears in the sequencing data of a study of blood T cells in healthy people across ages. PBMCs numbering at least 6 million were isolated per sample. V dropped 4 bases and J dropped 5 bases, with 20 bases sitting between them. The CDR3 totals 16 residues. The germline gives CDR1 SGHTA, CDR2 FQGNSA. A second about 7 to 11 cycle PCR used barcoded and J-beta primers. TCRdb re-derived calls from the 5' RACE reads in MiXCR, one entry per CDR3 protein. The sample carries 1.8 million or so distinct CDR3 sequences, 35% to 50% recorded once. The sample was blood. The sequence derives from a human donor in good health. The rearrangement uses TRBV7-2 and TRBJ2-5, with D tentatively TRBD1 (5 bases). CDR3 DNA sequence: TGTGCCAGCAGCTCTCGAGTGCAGGGTTTAGGTGAGACCCAGTACTTC. Encoded protein: CASSSRVQGLGETQYF.